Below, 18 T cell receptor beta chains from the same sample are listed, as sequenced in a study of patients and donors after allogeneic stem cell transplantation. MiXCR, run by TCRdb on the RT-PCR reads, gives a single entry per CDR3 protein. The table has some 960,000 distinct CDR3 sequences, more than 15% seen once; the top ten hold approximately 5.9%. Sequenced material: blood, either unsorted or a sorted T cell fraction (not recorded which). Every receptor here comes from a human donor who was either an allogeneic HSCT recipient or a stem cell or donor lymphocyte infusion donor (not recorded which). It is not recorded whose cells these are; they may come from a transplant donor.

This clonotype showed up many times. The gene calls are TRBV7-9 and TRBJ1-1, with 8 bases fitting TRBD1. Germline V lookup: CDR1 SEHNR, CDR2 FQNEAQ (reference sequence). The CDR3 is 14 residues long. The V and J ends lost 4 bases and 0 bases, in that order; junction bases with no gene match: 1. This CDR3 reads CASSSQGVNTEAFF. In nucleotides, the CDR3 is TGTGCCAGCAGCTCACAGGGGGTGAACACTGAAGCTTTCTTT.

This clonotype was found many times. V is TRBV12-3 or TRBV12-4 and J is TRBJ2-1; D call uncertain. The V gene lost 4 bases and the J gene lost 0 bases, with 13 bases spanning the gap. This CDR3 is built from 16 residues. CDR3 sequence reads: CASSSTDPFSYNEQFF. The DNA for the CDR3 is TGTGCCAGCAGTTCGACGGACCCATTCTCCTACAATGAGCAGTTCTTC.

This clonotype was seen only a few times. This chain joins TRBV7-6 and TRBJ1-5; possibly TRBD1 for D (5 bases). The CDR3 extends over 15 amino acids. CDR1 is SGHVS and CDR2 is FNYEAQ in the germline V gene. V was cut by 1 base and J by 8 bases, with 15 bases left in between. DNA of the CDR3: TGTGCCAGCAGCTTAGTCCCAGGGCCAAAGGAGCCCCAGCATTTT. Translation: CASSLVPGPKEPQHF.

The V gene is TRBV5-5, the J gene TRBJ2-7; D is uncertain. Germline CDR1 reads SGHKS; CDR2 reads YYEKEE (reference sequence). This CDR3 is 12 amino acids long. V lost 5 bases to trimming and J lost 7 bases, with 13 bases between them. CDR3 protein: CASSYGPEEQYF. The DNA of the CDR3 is TGTGCCAGCAGTTACGGCCCTGAGGAGCAGTACTTC.

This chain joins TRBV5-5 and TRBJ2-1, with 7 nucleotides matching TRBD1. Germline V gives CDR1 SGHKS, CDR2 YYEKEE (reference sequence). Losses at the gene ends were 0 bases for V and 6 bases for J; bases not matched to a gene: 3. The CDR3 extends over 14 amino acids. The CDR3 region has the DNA TGTGCCAGCAGCTTGGGGTCAGGGGGCAATGAGCAGTTCTTC. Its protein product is CASSLGSGGNEQFF.

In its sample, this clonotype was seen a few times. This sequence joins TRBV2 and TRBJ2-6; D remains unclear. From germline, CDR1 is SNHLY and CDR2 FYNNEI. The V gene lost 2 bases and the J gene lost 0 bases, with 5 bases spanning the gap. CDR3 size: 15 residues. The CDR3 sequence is CASSELRSGANVLTF. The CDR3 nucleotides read TGTGCCAGCAGTGAATTGCGCTCTGGGGCCAACGTCCTGACTTTC.

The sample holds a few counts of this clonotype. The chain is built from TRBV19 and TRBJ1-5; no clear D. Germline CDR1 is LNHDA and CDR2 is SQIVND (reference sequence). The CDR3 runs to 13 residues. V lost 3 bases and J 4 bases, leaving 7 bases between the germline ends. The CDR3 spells CASSIEQNQPQHF. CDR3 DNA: TGTGCCAGTAGTATTGAACAGAATCAGCCCCAGCATTTT.

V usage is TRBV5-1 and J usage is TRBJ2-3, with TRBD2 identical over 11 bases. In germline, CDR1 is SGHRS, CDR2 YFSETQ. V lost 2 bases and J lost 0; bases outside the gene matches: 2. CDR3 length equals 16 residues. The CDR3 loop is CASSFPSGGSTDTQYF. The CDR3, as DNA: TGCGCCAGCAGCTTCCCTAGCGGGGGGAGCACAGATACGCAGTATTTT.

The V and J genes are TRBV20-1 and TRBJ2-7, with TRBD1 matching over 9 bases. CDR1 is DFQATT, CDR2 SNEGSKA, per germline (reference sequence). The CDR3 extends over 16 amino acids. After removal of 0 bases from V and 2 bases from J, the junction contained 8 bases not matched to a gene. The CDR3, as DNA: TGCAGTGCTAGAGACCCCGGGACAGGGAGACCCTACGAGCAGTACTTC. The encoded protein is CSARDPGTGRPYEQYF.

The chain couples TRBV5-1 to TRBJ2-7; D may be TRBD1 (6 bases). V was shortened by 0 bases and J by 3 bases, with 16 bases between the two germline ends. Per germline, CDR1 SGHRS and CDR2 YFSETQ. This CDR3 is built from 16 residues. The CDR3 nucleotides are TGCGCCAGCAGCTTGGACTTACAGGGAAGGCGCTACGAGCAGTACTTC. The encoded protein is CASSLDLQGRRYEQYF.

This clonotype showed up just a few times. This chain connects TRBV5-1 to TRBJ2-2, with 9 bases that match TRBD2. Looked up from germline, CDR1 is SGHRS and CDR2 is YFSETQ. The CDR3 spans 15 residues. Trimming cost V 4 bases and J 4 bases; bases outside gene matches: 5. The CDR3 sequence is CASSPPGLATGELFF. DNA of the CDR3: TGCGCCAGCAGCCCCCCGGGACTAGCCACCGGGGAGCTGTTTTTT. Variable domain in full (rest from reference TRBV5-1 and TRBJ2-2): KAGVTQTPRYLIKTRGQQVTLSCSPISGHRSVSWYQQTPGQGLQFLFEYFSETQRNKGNFPGRFSGRQFSNSRSEMNVSTLELGDSALYLCASSPPGLATGELFFGEGSRLTVL.

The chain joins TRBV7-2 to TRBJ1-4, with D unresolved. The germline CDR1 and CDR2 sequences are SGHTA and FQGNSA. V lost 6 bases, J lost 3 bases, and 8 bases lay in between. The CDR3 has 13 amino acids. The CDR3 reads CASRVGPNEKLFF. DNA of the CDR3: TGTGCCAGCAGAGTTGGACCTAATGAAAAACTGTTTTTT.

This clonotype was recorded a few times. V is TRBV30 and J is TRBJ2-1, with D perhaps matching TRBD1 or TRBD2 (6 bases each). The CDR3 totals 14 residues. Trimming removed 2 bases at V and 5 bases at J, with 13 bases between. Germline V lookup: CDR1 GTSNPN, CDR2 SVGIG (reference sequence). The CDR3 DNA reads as TGTGCCTGGAGTAGACGGGGGCGAAACAATGAGCAGTTCTTC. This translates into CAWSRRGRNNEQFF.

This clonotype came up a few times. DNA for the CDR3: TGCAGTGCTGAAGGGACAGGGAACGATCGCTATAATTCACCCCTCCACTTT. It codes for CSAEGTGNDRYNSPLHF. This chain joins TRBV20-1 and TRBJ1-6; 9 nucleotides agree with TRBD1. Trimming cost V 5 bases and J 3 bases; bases outside gene matches: 11. The CDR3 totals 17 residues. Germline CDR1 DFQATT, CDR2 SNEGSKA (reference sequence).

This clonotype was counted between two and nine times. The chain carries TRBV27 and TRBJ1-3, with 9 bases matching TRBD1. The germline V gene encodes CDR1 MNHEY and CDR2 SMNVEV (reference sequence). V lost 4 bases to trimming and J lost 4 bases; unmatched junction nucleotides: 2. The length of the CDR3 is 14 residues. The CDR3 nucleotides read TGTGCCAGCAGTTCGGACAGGGGCGGAAACACCATATATTTT. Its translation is CASSSDRGGNTIYF.

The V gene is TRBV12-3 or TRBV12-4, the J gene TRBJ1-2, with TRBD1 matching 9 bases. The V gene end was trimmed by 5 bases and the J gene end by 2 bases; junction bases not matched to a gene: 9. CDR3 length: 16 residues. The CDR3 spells CASSPAGTGKNYGYTF. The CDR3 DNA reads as TGTGCCAGCAGTCCGGCCGGGACAGGGAAGAACTATGGCTACACCTTC.

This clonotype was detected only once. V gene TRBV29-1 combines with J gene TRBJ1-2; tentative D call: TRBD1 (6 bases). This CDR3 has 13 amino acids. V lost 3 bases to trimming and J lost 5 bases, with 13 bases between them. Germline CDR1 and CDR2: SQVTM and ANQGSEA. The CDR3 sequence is CSVEEGEKYGYTF. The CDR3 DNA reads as TGCAGCGTTGAGGAGGGGGAAAAGTATGGCTACACCTTC.

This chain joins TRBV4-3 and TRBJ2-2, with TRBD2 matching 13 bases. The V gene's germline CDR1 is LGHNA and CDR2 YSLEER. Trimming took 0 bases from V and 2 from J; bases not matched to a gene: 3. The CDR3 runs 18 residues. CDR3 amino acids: CASSQERTSGGNTGELFF. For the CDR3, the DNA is TGCGCCAGCAGCCAAGAGAGGACTAGCGGGGGCAACACCGGGGAGCTGTTTTTT.